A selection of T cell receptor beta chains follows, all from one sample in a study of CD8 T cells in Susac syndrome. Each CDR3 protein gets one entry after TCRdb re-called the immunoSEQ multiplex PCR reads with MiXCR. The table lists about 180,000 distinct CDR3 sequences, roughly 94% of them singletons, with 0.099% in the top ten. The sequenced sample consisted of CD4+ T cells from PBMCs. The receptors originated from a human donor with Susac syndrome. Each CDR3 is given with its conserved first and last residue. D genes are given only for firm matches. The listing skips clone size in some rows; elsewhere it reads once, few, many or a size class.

CASSLHRLVATNEKLFF	TGTGCCAGCAGCTTACATCGCTTGGTTGCAACTAATGAAAAACTGTTTTTT	TRBJ1-4	-	TRBV7-9	-
CASSLHSASAEAFF	TGCGCCAGCAGCTTGCATTCGGCCTCCGCTGAAGCTTTCTTT	TRBJ1-1	-	TRBV5-1	-
CASSLLAGSSYNEQFF	TGTGCCAGCAGTTTACTAGCGGGAAGCTCCTACAATGAGCAGTTCTTC	TRBJ2-1	TRBD2	TRBV12-3/TRBV12-4	once
CASSFWGLAGEEEQFF	TGTGCCAGCAGCTTCTGGGGACTAGCGGGAGAGGAGGAGCAGTTCTTC	TRBJ2-1	TRBD2	TRBV7-2	-
CASSLVGGDGYTF	TGCGCCAGCAGCTTGGTAGGGGGGGATGGCTACACCTTC	TRBJ1-2	-	TRBV5-1	-
CASSAIIADTQYF	TGTGCCAGCAGCGCGATAATCGCAGATACGCAGTATTTT	TRBJ2-3	-	TRBV11-2	-
CASSYGRNDYEQYF	TGTGCCAGCAGTTACGGGCGGAACGACTACGAGCAGTACTTC	TRBJ2-7	-	TRBV6-5	-
CASSFRGGPGEPQHF	TGTGCCAGCAGTTTCCGGGGGGGCCCTGGGGAGCCCCAGCATTTT	TRBJ1-5	-	TRBV27	-
CASSGTTGQGRWNGYTF	TGCGCCAGCAGCGGGACTACCGGACAGGGGAGATGGAATGGCTACACCTTC	TRBJ1-2	TRBD1	TRBV4-3	-
CASSLTGEKLFF	TGCGCCAGCAGCCTTACAGGGGAAAAACTGTTTTTT	TRBJ1-4	-	TRBV4-1	few
CASTQGARTEAFF	TGTGCCAGCACACAGGGGGCGCGGACTGAAGCTTTCTTT	TRBJ1-1	TRBD1	TRBV2	-
CASRLAGGRNEQFF	TGTGCCTCGCGACTAGCGGGAGGTCGGAATGAGCAGTTCTTC	TRBJ2-1	TRBD2	TRBV2	few
CASTGRRATSYNEQFF	TGTGCCAGCACCGGCAGGCGGGCTACCTCCTACAATGAGCAGTTCTTC	TRBJ2-1	-	TRBV7-8	-
CASSKGYEQYF	TGTGCCAGCAGCAAGGGGTACGAGCAGTACTTC	TRBJ2-7	-	TRBV3-1	few
CATASLRVATETQYF	TGTGCCACCGCCTCACTGCGGGTTGCCACAGAGACCCAGTACTTC	TRBJ2-5	-	TRBV15	-
CATSRDQGSEAFF	TGTGCCACCAGCAGAGATCAGGGGAGTGAAGCTTTCTTT	TRBJ1-1	-	TRBV15	-
CASSTGTAARDTQYF	TGTGCCAGTAGTACCGGGACTGCGGCACGGGATACGCAGTATTTT	TRBJ2-3	-	TRBV19	-
CAEGAGTGFDEQYF	TGTGCGGAAGGAGCCGGGACAGGGTTTGACGAGCAGTACTTC	TRBJ2-7	TRBD1	TRBV28	-
CASSEENSPLHF	TGTGCCAGCAGCGAGGAAAATTCACCCCTCCACTTT	TRBJ1-6	-	TRBV3-1	-
CASSQVATGAGGNTIYF	TGTGCCAGCAGCCAAGTAGCGACGGGGGCAGGTGGAAACACCATATATTTT	TRBJ1-3	-	TRBV4-2	-
CASSSTPGQRNGYTF	TGTGCCAGCAGCTCTACCCCGGGACAGAGGAATGGCTACACCTTC	TRBJ1-2	TRBD1	TRBV7-3	-
CASSVSIQGISEQFF	TGTGCCAGCAGTGTTAGCATCCAGGGGATTAGTGAGCAGTTCTTC	TRBJ2-1	-	TRBV6-4	-
CASSRTAGGAGETQYF	TGTGCCAGCTCAAGGACGGCGGGGGGGGCCGGAGAGACCCAGTACTTC	TRBJ2-5	TRBD2	TRBV18	-
CSARDPEQHTEAFF	TGCAGTGCTAGAGATCCGGAGCAACACACTGAAGCTTTCTTT	TRBJ1-1	-	TRBV20-1	-
CSAQSGTQSGNIQYF	TGCAGTGCCCAGAGCGGCACCCAGAGTGGAAACATTCAGTACTTC	TRBJ2-4	-	TRBV20-1	-
CASSQRTSFLAKNIQYF	TGTGCCAGCAGCCAAAGGACTAGTTTCTTGGCCAAAAACATTCAGTACTTC	TRBJ2-4	TRBD2	TRBV3-1	-
CASSLVVGAGDNEQFF	TGTGCCAGCAGCTTAGTCGTCGGGGCGGGAGACAATGAGCAGTTCTTC	TRBJ2-1	TRBD2	TRBV7-6	-
CATSDSDRAGANVLTF	TGTGCCACCAGTGATTCGGACAGGGCTGGGGCCAACGTCCTGACTTTC	TRBJ2-6	TRBD1	TRBV24-1	-
CASSGQISNQPQHF	TGTGCCAGTAGTGGACAGATTAGCAATCAGCCCCAGCATTTT	TRBJ1-5	-	TRBV19	-
CASSLTTGFTEAFF	TGTGCCAGCAGTTTAACCACAGGGTTCACTGAAGCTTTCTTT	TRBJ1-1	-	TRBV12-3/TRBV12-4	-
CSARDSGRGNEQYF	TGCAGTGCTAGAGATTCCGGAAGGGGCAACGAGCAGTACTTC	TRBJ2-7	-	TRBV20-1	-
CASSTPSGEQYF	TGTGCCAGCAGCACCCCATCGGGCGAGCAGTACTTC	TRBJ2-7	-	TRBV7-6	once
CASRHTGPSDETQYF	TGTGCCAGCAGACATACCGGGCCATCGGACGAGACCCAGTACTTC	TRBJ2-5	-	TRBV7-2	-
CSARSLPGTDTQYF	TGCAGTGCTAGAAGCCTTCCTGGCACAGATACGCAGTATTTT	TRBJ2-3	-	TRBV20-1	-
CASSWTGQGARNTEAFF	TGCGCCAGCAGCTGGACCGGACAGGGGGCGCGGAACACTGAAGCTTTCTTT	TRBJ1-1	TRBD1	TRBV5-1	-
CSANTGNSPLHF	TGCAGTGCTAATACAGGGAATTCACCCCTCCACTTT	TRBJ1-6	-	TRBV20-1	-
CASSLLRDSLYYGYTF	TGTGCCAGCAGCTTACTTCGTGACAGTTTATACTATGGCTACACCTTC	TRBJ1-2	-	TRBV7-2	once
CASSQDLGEASQPQHF	TGCGCCAGCAGCCAAGATCTGGGGGAGGCTAGTCAGCCCCAGCATTTT	TRBJ1-5	-	TRBV4-3	-
CASSSRGGSSSPLHF	TGTGCCAGCAGCTCTCGGGGGGGTTCAAGTTCACCCCTCCACTTT	TRBJ1-6	-	TRBV5-4	-
CASSLGLAETQYF	TGTGCCAGCAGCTTAGGCCTAGCAGAGACCCAGTACTTC	TRBJ2-5	-	TRBV7-9	once
CASSKGLAGVKAEQYF	TGTGCCAGCAGCAAAGGACTAGCGGGAGTTAAAGCCGAGCAGTACTTC	TRBJ2-7	TRBD2	TRBV9	-
CASSLEGNGYTF	TGTGCCAGCAGCTTGGAAGGGAATGGCTACACCTTC	TRBJ1-2	-	TRBV5-4	-
CASSFGTSGKAQDTQYF	TGCGCCAGCAGCTTCGGGACTAGCGGGAAAGCACAGGATACGCAGTATTTT	TRBJ2-3	TRBD2	TRBV5-1	-
CASSLVGQNYEQYF	TGTGCCAGCAGCTTAGTGGGACAAAACTACGAGCAGTACTTC	TRBJ2-7	-	TRBV7-2	-
CASSPQGAIGNEQFF	TGTGCCAGCTCACCACAGGGGGCTATCGGCAATGAGCAGTTCTTC	TRBJ2-1	TRBD1	TRBV18	once
CASSLGQGPNTEAFF	TGTGCCAGCAGCTTAGGTCAGGGACCGAACACTGAAGCTTTCTTT	TRBJ1-1	-	TRBV11-1	few
CASSASDRSSGNTIYF	TGTGCCAGCAGCGCTTCGGACAGGAGCTCTGGAAACACCATATATTTT	TRBJ1-3	TRBD1	TRBV9	-
CASSLLDRDYEQYF	TGTGCCAGCAGCTTACTCGACAGGGACTACGAGCAGTACTTC	TRBJ2-7	TRBD1	TRBV13	few
CSARPNGGLDYGYTF	TGCAGTGCCCGTCCCAACGGTGGATTGGACTATGGCTACACCTTC	TRBJ1-2	-	TRBV20-1	-
CASSLEGDLAVKNIQYF	TGTGCCAGCAGCTTGGAGGGGGACTTAGCGGTCAAAAACATTCAGTACTTC	TRBJ2-4	-	TRBV5-4	-
CASFHRSSYNSPLHF	TGTGCCAGCTTCCACAGGAGCTCCTATAATTCACCCCTCCACTTT	TRBJ1-6	-	TRBV6-1	-
CASSRTGSQPQHF	TGCGCCAGCAGCAGGACAGGGAGTCAGCCCCAGCATTTT	TRBJ1-5	TRBD1	TRBV5-1	once